These T cell receptor beta chains were read from a single sample in a study of OX40 agonist ivuxolimab in advanced cancers. Generated by immunoSEQ multiplex PCR, the TCRdb table keeps only in-frame clones and is missing some. Among 70,000 to 95,000 clones listed, 85% to 90% were seen once. This sample comprised CD4+ or CD8+ T cells sorted from blood, obtained in a trial of the OX40 agonist ivuxolimab. These TCRs come from an adult with an advanced solid tumor such as melanoma, head and neck, liver or kidney cancer. CDR3s include the opening cysteine and the closing phenylalanine or tryptophan. Fields, in order: CDR3 DNA, CDR3 protein, clone size, D gene, V gene, J gene. D genes are given only for firm matches. A row's size may be missing; if present it is once, few, many or a size class.

CDR3 DNA: TGCGCCAGTAACAGGGATAACCATGGAGATACGCAGTATTTT
CDR3 protein: CASNRDNHGDTQYF
clone size: NA
D gene: NA
V gene: TRBV5-1
J gene: TRBJ2-3

CDR3 DNA: TGTGCCAGCAGCCCCTCGTGGGAGGCACCCTACGAGCAGTACTTC
CDR3 protein: CASSPSWEAPYEQYF
clone size: NA
D gene: NA
V gene: TRBV14
J gene: TRBJ2-7

CDR3 DNA: TGTGCCAGCCACGAGTGGAGCGGGAGCACAGATACGCAGTATTTT
CDR3 protein: CASHEWSGSTDTQYF
clone size: NA
D gene: NA
V gene: TRBV27
J gene: TRBJ2-3

CDR3 DNA: TGTGCCAGCAGTCCCGGACAGGGCGGCTACGAGCAGTACTTC
CDR3 protein: CASSPGQGGYEQYF
clone size: NA
D gene: TRBD1
V gene: TRBV27
J gene: TRBJ2-7

CDR3 DNA: TGCGCCAGCAGCCAGGGTCTTCTAGCGCTCGTGTACAATGAGCAGTTCTTC
CDR3 protein: CASSQGLLALVYNEQFF
clone size: few
D gene: NA
V gene: TRBV4-1
J gene: TRBJ2-1

CDR3 DNA: TGTGCCAGCAGTGAAACCGGGACTAGCAGGAGCGAGCAGTACTTC
CDR3 protein: CASSETGTSRSEQYF
clone size: NA
D gene: TRBD2
V gene: TRBV2
J gene: TRBJ2-7

CDR3 DNA: TGTGCCAGCAGCTCATCCTACACATTAGGGGGAGGCGAGCAGTACTTC
CDR3 protein: CASSSSYTLGGGEQYF
clone size: NA
D gene: NA
V gene: TRBV11-2
J gene: TRBJ2-7

CDR3 DNA: TGTGCCAGCAGCCGGCGGCGGGAGGGCCTGGAGGAGACCCAGTACTTC
CDR3 protein: CASSRRREGLEETQYF
clone size: once
D gene: TRBD2
V gene: TRBV13
J gene: TRBJ2-5

CDR3 DNA: TGCGCCAGCAGCCCCCGGGACGATTCACCCCTCCACTTT
CDR3 protein: CASSPRDDSPLHF
clone size: NA
D gene: NA
V gene: TRBV5-1
J gene: TRBJ1-6

CDR3 DNA: TGTGCCAGCGTGAGTAGCTCCTACGAGCAGTACTTC
CDR3 protein: CASVSSSYEQYF
clone size: once
D gene: NA
V gene: TRBV5-4
J gene: TRBJ2-7

CDR3 DNA: TGTGCCAGCAGTGAGGGAAACACCGGGGAGCTGTTTTTT
CDR3 protein: CASSEGNTGELFF
clone size: NA
D gene: NA
V gene: TRBV13
J gene: TRBJ2-2

CDR3 DNA: TGTGCCAGCAGCGTAGGAGGGGGTGAGTCACCCCTCCACTTT
CDR3 protein: CASSVGGGESPLHF
clone size: NA
D gene: NA
V gene: TRBV9
J gene: TRBJ1-6

CDR3 DNA: TGTGCCAGCAGCTTAGGGGCCGACAGATCCACAGATACGCAGTATTTT
CDR3 protein: CASSLGADRSTDTQYF
clone size: NA
D gene: NA
V gene: TRBV7-6
J gene: TRBJ2-3

CDR3 DNA: TGTGCCAGCAGCAACGATTACTACAATGAGCAGTTCTTC
CDR3 protein: CASSNDYYNEQFF
clone size: NA
D gene: NA
V gene: TRBV7-9
J gene: TRBJ2-1

CDR3 DNA: TGTGCCAGTAGTATAGTCCACAGGGTGGGAAGTACTGAAGCTTTCTTT
CDR3 protein: CASSIVHRVGSTEAFF
clone size: NA
D gene: NA
V gene: TRBV19
J gene: TRBJ1-1

CDR3 DNA: TGTGCCAGCAGCTTAGAAGCGGGAGGCACCGGGGAGCTGTTTTTT
CDR3 protein: CASSLEAGGTGELFF
clone size: once
D gene: NA
V gene: TRBV5-2
J gene: TRBJ2-2

CDR3 DNA: TGTGCCTGGAGTCCTCAGGGGGACGGTGGCTACACCTTC
CDR3 protein: CAWSPQGDGGYTF
clone size: NA
D gene: TRBD1
V gene: TRBV30
J gene: TRBJ1-2

CDR3 DNA: TGTGCCAGCAGCAATCGGGACAGAACCTACAATGAGCAGTTCTTC
CDR3 protein: CASSNRDRTYNEQFF
clone size: NA
D gene: TRBD1
V gene: TRBV9
J gene: TRBJ2-1

CDR3 DNA: TGTGCCAGCTCTCGCCCCGGGACTGGCTCCTACGAGCAGTACTTC
CDR3 protein: CASSRPGTGSYEQYF
clone size: NA
D gene: NA
V gene: TRBV27
J gene: TRBJ2-7

CDR3 DNA: TGTGCCAGCAGCTTCCGGGACCTCTACCAACAGGGCGATGAGCAGTTCTTC
CDR3 protein: CASSFRDLYQQGDEQFF
clone size: NA
D gene: NA
V gene: TRBV9
J gene: TRBJ2-1

CDR3 DNA: TGTGCCAGCAGTTTCGGGGGGGGGCAATATTTT
CDR3 protein: CASSFGGGQYF
clone size: NA
D gene: TRBD2
V gene: TRBV27
J gene: TRBJ2-3

CDR3 DNA: TGTGCCAGCAAGACAGGGGGGCAAGAGACCCAGTACTTC
CDR3 protein: CASKTGGQETQYF
clone size: NA
D gene: TRBD1
V gene: TRBV2
J gene: TRBJ2-5

CDR3 DNA: TGTGCCAGCAGCACGGGACAGGGTGAGAATCAGCCCCAGCATTTT
CDR3 protein: CASSTGQGENQPQHF
clone size: NA
D gene: TRBD1
V gene: TRBV28
J gene: TRBJ1-5

CDR3 DNA: TGTGCCAGTAGCTGGACAGCAAATAATGAAAAACTGTTTTTT
CDR3 protein: CASSWTANNEKLFF
clone size: NA
D gene: NA
V gene: TRBV19
J gene: TRBJ1-4

CDR3 DNA: TGCAGCGTTGAAGTCGGGACAGCCAAGAACACCGGGGAGCTGTTTTTT
CDR3 protein: CSVEVGTAKNTGELFF
clone size: NA
D gene: TRBD1
V gene: TRBV29-1
J gene: TRBJ2-2

CDR3 DNA: TGTGCCAGCAGCTTTACAGGGGCCCTAAATTACAATGAGCAGTTCTTC
CDR3 protein: CASSFTGALNYNEQFF
clone size: NA
D gene: TRBD1
V gene: TRBV11-2
J gene: TRBJ2-1

CDR3 DNA: TGTGCCAGCAGTTTGCAGGGGAGCAATCAGCCCCAGCATTTT
CDR3 protein: CASSLQGSNQPQHF
clone size: few
D gene: NA
V gene: TRBV27
J gene: TRBJ1-5

CDR3 DNA: TGTGCCAGCTGGGCAGTTCGACAGGGGTGGGAGACCCAGTACTTC
CDR3 protein: CASWAVRQGWETQYF
clone size: NA
D gene: TRBD1
V gene: TRBV27
J gene: TRBJ2-5

CDR3 DNA: TGTGCCAGCGCCCAACTAGCGGGAATTTACGAGCAGTACTTC
CDR3 protein: CASAQLAGIYEQYF
clone size: once
D gene: TRBD2
V gene: TRBV27
J gene: TRBJ2-7

CDR3 DNA: TGTGCCAGCAGCCTAGGGGGTACTGAAAAACTGTTTTTT
CDR3 protein: CASSLGGTEKLFF
clone size: NA
D gene: NA
V gene: TRBV6-5
J gene: TRBJ1-4

CDR3 DNA: TGTGCCAGCAGGGGTTACGAGCAGTACTTC
CDR3 protein: CASRGYEQYF
clone size: NA
D gene: NA
V gene: TRBV2
J gene: TRBJ2-7

CDR3 DNA: TGTGCCAGCAGCGTAGCTAGCGGGGCCTACAATGAGCAGTTCTTC
CDR3 protein: CASSVASGAYNEQFF
clone size: once
D gene: TRBD2
V gene: TRBV9
J gene: TRBJ2-1

CDR3 DNA: TGTGCCAGCAGCGCCGGAGCCGGGACAGACCGTGACGAGCAGTACTTC
CDR3 protein: CASSAGAGTDRDEQYF
clone size: NA
D gene: TRBD1
V gene: TRBV9
J gene: TRBJ2-7

CDR3 DNA: TGTGCCAGCAGTTACAGACAGGTGATCGGAACTGAAGCTTTCTTT
CDR3 protein: CASSYRQVIGTEAFF
clone size: once
D gene: NA
V gene: TRBV6-5
J gene: TRBJ1-1

CDR3 DNA: TGTGCCAGTAGTATAGGAGGGGGTTCCGCTGAAGCTTTCTTT
CDR3 protein: CASSIGGGSAEAFF
clone size: NA
D gene: NA
V gene: TRBV19
J gene: TRBJ1-1

CDR3 DNA: TGCAGCGCCCTTTCCTACAATGAGCAGTTCTTC
CDR3 protein: CSALSYNEQFF
clone size: NA
D gene: NA
V gene: TRBV29-1
J gene: TRBJ2-1

CDR3 DNA: TGTGCCAGCAGCCAAGAGGGGGAGGGGCATCAGCCCCAGCATTTT
CDR3 protein: CASSQEGEGHQPQHF
clone size: NA
D gene: NA
V gene: TRBV4-2
J gene: TRBJ1-5

CDR3 DNA: TGTGCCAGCAGTGCGACAGGGACCGAGCAGTACTTC
CDR3 protein: CASSATGTEQYF
clone size: few
D gene: TRBD1
V gene: TRBV27
J gene: TRBJ2-7

CDR3 DNA: TGTGCCAGCAGCTTAGTCCGAAGCTCCTACGAGCAGTACTTC
CDR3 protein: CASSLVRSSYEQYF
clone size: NA
D gene: NA
V gene: TRBV11-3
J gene: TRBJ2-7

CDR3 DNA: TGTGCCAGTAGTATAGCACATTATGGGCTGAACACTGAAGCTTTCTTT
CDR3 protein: CASSIAHYGLNTEAFF
clone size: NA
D gene: NA
V gene: TRBV19
J gene: TRBJ1-1

CDR3 DNA: TGTGCCAGCAGCGTGGGGGAATCGGGACCGAGCTATGGCTACACCTTC
CDR3 protein: CASSVGESGPSYGYTF
clone size: once
D gene: NA
V gene: TRBV9
J gene: TRBJ1-2

CDR3 DNA: TGTGCCAGCAGTGAACTGGGTAGAGATACGCAGTATTTT
CDR3 protein: CASSELGRDTQYF
clone size: NA
D gene: NA
V gene: TRBV2
J gene: TRBJ2-3

CDR3 DNA: TGTGCCAGTTGTCCTAGCGGGATCACAGATACGCAGTATTTT
CDR3 protein: CASCPSGITDTQYF
clone size: NA
D gene: TRBD2
V gene: TRBV19
J gene: TRBJ2-3

CDR3 DNA: TGTGCCAGCAGCCCCTTTGCCGGGGCGGAACTAATCTACGAGCAGTACTTC
CDR3 protein: CASSPFAGAELIYEQYF
clone size: NA
D gene: NA
V gene: TRBV7-8
J gene: TRBJ2-7

CDR3 DNA: TGTGCCAGCAGAAAGAGCTCTGGAAACACCATATATTTT
CDR3 protein: CASRKSSGNTIYF
clone size: once
D gene: NA
V gene: TRBV28
J gene: TRBJ1-3

CDR3 DNA: TGTGCCAGCAGTTACTTGTCTCGGGAGTACTACGAGCAGTACTTC
CDR3 protein: CASSYLSREYYEQYF
clone size: NA
D gene: NA
V gene: TRBV6-6
J gene: TRBJ2-7

CDR3 DNA: TGTGCCAGCAGCTTTGTTACGGACAGGATGAACACTGAAGCTTTCTTT
CDR3 protein: CASSFVTDRMNTEAFF
clone size: NA
D gene: TRBD1
V gene: TRBV7-9
J gene: TRBJ1-1

CDR3 DNA: TGTGCCAGCAGCTTCCTCGACAGGGAGGGCAATCAGCCCCAGCATTTT
CDR3 protein: CASSFLDREGNQPQHF
clone size: NA
D gene: TRBD1
V gene: TRBV5-5
J gene: TRBJ1-5